The 27 T cell receptor beta chains given below trace back to one sample, sequenced in a study of PD-1 blockade in mismatch repair-deficient tumors (TCRdb year 2017). Library method: the immunoSEQ multiplex PCR assay. TCRdb's version of the immuneACCESS table is confined to in-frame rearrangements and falls short of the full clone set. An unresolved V gene accounts for under half of the shortfall where checked; the remainder is of unknown origin. The table for this sample lists over 60,000 clones; more than 70% of them were counted only once. The ten largest clones capture about 15% of the sample. Material: peripheral blood, obtained 52 weeks after starting pembrolizumab. These receptors originate from an adult with mismatch repair-deficient cancer.

The rearrangement links TRBV5-4 to TRBJ2-1; no reliable D call. Between the trimmed V and J ends, which lost 4 bases and 0 bases, there was a span of 11 bases. The germline CDR1 and CDR2 sequences are SGHNT and YYREEE (reference sequence). The CDR3 has 15 amino acids. The CDR3 region has the DNA TGTGCCAGCAGCCCTGACTTAAGCTCCTACAATGAGCAGTTCTTC. Translated: CASSPDLSSYNEQFF.

J is TRBJ2-2 and V is TRBV4-1; 8 nucleotides line up with TRBD2. After removal of 3 bases from V and 4 bases from J, the junction contained 10 bases not matched to a gene. The CDR3 covers 17 residues. Germline V gene lookup returns CDR1 MGHRA and CDR2 YSYEKL. CDR3 residues: CASSQIVSGTGTGELFF. The CDR3 coding sequence is TGCGCCAGCAGCCAGATAGTTAGCGGGACGGGCACCGGGGAGCTGTTTTTT.

This clone was seen a single time. This sequence joins TRBV19 and TRBJ2-1, with TRBD2 identical over 11 bases. Trimming at V came to 6 bases and at J to 7 bases, leaving 11 bases not matched to a gene. The CDR3 runs to 16 residues. Germline CDR1 LNHDA, CDR2 SQIVND (reference sequence). The CDR3 region is CASSWVSGRAGNEQFF. The CDR3 bases are TGTGCCAGTAGCTGGGTTAGCGGGAGGGCCGGTAATGAGCAGTTCTTC.

V is TRBV4-1 and J is TRBJ1-2; tentatively, D is TRBD1 (5 bases). Germline V gives CDR1 MGHRA, CDR2 YSYEKL. The CDR3 is 15 residues long. V gave up 0 bases and J gave up 8 bases, with 16 bases separating them. In nucleotides, the CDR3 is TGCGCCAGCAGCCAAGATGAACTAGGGACCCGGGGCTACACCTTC. Its translation: CASSQDELGTRGYTF.

This clone was picked up one time. The rearrangement joins TRBV11-2 to TRBJ2-1; D gene unclear. V was clipped by 2 bases and J by 9 bases, with 14 bases between them. The CDR3 is 14 amino acids. Germline V gene lookup returns CDR1 SGHAT and CDR2 FQNNGV. The CDR3, as DNA: TGTGCCAGCAGCTTAAGAGGTCTGATGGGTGAGCAGTTCTTC. It codes for CASSLRGLMGEQFF.

The chain employs TRBV28 and TRBJ2-7, with D tentatively TRBD2 (6 bases). V lost 1 base and J lost 7, with 11 bases in between. The CDR3 has 13 residues. Germline lookup yields CDR1 MDHEN and CDR2 SYDVKM. CDR3 in DNA: TGTGCCAGCAGTTTATCCCCGGAGGGGGAGCAGTACTTC. Its translation: CASSLSPEGEQYF.

The V call is TRBV6-5, the J call TRBJ2-3; D may be TRBD1 or TRBD2 (5 bases each). The CDR3 is made up of 15 amino acids. Trimming removed 2 bases at V and 1 base at J, with 10 bases between. The germline V gene has CDR1 MNHEY and CDR2 SVGAGI. CDR3 sequence: CASSYRGSRTDTQYF. In DNA form, the CDR3 reads TGTGCCAGCAGTTACCGGGGCTCACGCACAGATACGCAGTATTTT.

The CDR3 sequence is CASSSPLGQGRYEQYF. The CDR3 nucleotides read TGTGCCAGCAGCTCCCCCCTAGGACAGGGACGATACGAGCAGTACTTC. This chain joins TRBV7-2 and TRBJ2-7; 8 bases match TRBD1. Germline assignment: CDR1 SGHTA and CDR2 FQGNSA. The ends lost 4 bases at V and 4 bases at J; junction bases unmatched: 12. This CDR3 spans 16 amino acids.

V usage is TRBV27 and J usage is TRBJ2-1; D not certain. In germline, CDR1 is MNHEY, CDR2 SMNVEV (reference sequence). This CDR3 contains 15 residues. Trimming cost V 2 bases and J 0 bases, with 8 bases left between them. CDR3 coding DNA: TGTGCCAGCAGTTTAGGGCCAAGCTCCTACAATGAGCAGTTCTTC. It is translated as CASSLGPSSYNEQFF.

The CDR3 DNA reads as TGTGCCATCAGTGAGTGGGGGGGACAAGAGACCCAGTACTTC. Its translation is CAISEWGGQETQYF. V gene TRBV10-3 combines with J gene TRBJ2-5; the match to TRBD2 covers 7 bases. Germline loops: CDR1 ENHRY, CDR2 SYGVKD. V shed 1 base and J 2 bases; nucleotides not matched to a gene: 1. The CDR3 is 14 residues long.

The V call is TRBV2, the J call TRBJ2-3; D perhaps matches TRBD2 (6 bases). CDR1 is SNHLY and CDR2 is FYNNEI in the germline V gene. Trimming took 10 bases from V and 5 from J, leaving 16 bases between them. This CDR3 is built from 13 residues. CDR3 sequence (DNA): TGTGCCACCCCGGGGCTAGCGCAAGATACGCAGTATTTT. Residues: CATPGLAQDTQYF.

The chain uses TRBV9 and TRBJ1-2, with TRBD1 as a possible D gene (5 bases). Looked up from germline, CDR1 is SGDLS and CDR2 is YYNGEE. The V end was cut by 3 bases, the J end by 2 bases, with 17 bases between. CDR3 length: 16 amino acids. The CDR3 DNA reads TGTGCCAGCAGCGCTGAACAGGAGGGATGGAACTATGGCTACACCTTC. Protein sequence: CASSAEQEGWNYGYTF.

The chain is built from TRBV27 and TRBJ2-7; 7 bases are shared with TRBD2. V lost 0 bases, J lost 6 bases, and 2 bases stayed unmatched. The CDR3 length is 13 residues. Germline V gene sequence: CDR1 MNHEY, CDR2 SMNVEV (reference sequence). In DNA, the CDR3 is TGTGCCAGCAGTTTATCGGGACTATCCGAGCAGTACTTC. This sequence encodes CASSLSGLSEQYF.

The V call is TRBV4-1, the J call TRBJ1-3; D uncertain. The V end was cut by 5 bases, the J end by 0 bases, with 11 bases between. The V gene's germline CDR1 is MGHRA and CDR2 YSYEKL. The CDR3 consists of 15 residues. CDR3 residues: CASSARSVSGNTIYF. CDR3 coding DNA: TGCGCCAGCAGCGCCAGGTCCGTCTCTGGAAACACCATATATTTT.

The chain carries TRBV19 and TRBJ2-2; D may be TRBD2 (5 bases). CDR1 is LNHDA and CDR2 is SQIVND in the germline V gene (reference sequence). The V gene lost 7 bases and the J gene lost 7 bases, with 16 bases spanning the gap. The CDR3 covers 14 residues. The CDR3 DNA follows: TGTGCCAGTACCCCGGGCGGGTTTATCGGGGAGCTGTTTTTT. Protein product: CASTPGGFIGELFF.

This clone turned up a few times. The V call is TRBV7-9, the J call TRBJ2-1; 10 bases match TRBD2. Per the germline V gene, CDR1 is SEHNR and CDR2 is FQNEAQ (reference sequence). The junction had 10 bases not matched to a gene; V was cut back by 0 bases and J by 8 bases. CDR3 length: 17 residues. CDR3 amino acids: CASSLASLAGAYHEQFF. In DNA, the CDR3 is TGTGCCAGCAGCTTAGCGAGCCTAGCGGGAGCGTACCATGAGCAGTTCTTC.

The CDR3 bases are TGTGCCAGCAGCCTAAGTCTCGTAGTGGGACTAGCGGGAGTAGATACGCAGTATTTT. Encoded protein: CASSLSLVVGLAGVDTQYF. This chain uses TRBV13 with TRBJ2-3; 14 bases agree with TRBD2. Germline V gene data show CDR1 as PRHDT and CDR2 as FYEKMQ (reference sequence). The CDR3 extends over 19 amino acids. Trimming cost V 5 bases and J 5 bases; bases outside gene matches: 15.

This clone appeared once. This sequence joins TRBV11-2 and TRBJ2-1; 8 bases agree with TRBD2. With V trimmed by 0 bases and J by 5 bases, 3 bases remained unmatched. The germline V gene encodes CDR1 SGHAT and CDR2 FQNNGV. This CDR3 spans 15 amino acids. CDR3 in amino acids: CASSLEAGADNEQFF. In DNA form, the CDR3 reads TGTGCCAGCAGCTTAGAAGCGGGAGCCGACAATGAGCAGTTCTTC.

The chain couples TRBV7-9 to TRBJ2-3; the match to TRBD1 covers 8 bases. The CDR3 sequence is 14 residues long. Trimming removed 6 bases from V and 7 bases from J; junction bases left unmatched: 9. Germline CDR1 SEHNR, CDR2 FQNEAQ (reference sequence). The DNA of the CDR3 is TGTGCCAGCAGGAAGGGACAGGACCCTTATACGCAGTATTTT. It translates to CASRKGQDPYTQYF.

This chain joins TRBV14 and TRBJ1-3, with D possibly being TRBD1 (6 bases). Between the trimmed V and J ends, which lost 3 bases and 2 bases, there was a span of 17 bases. There are 17 residues in the CDR3. The germline gives CDR1 SGHDN, CDR2 FVKESK. The CDR3 region is CASSHQEGGGPGNTIYF. Here the CDR3 DNA reads TGTGCCAGCAGCCATCAAGAGGGAGGGGGGCCTGGAAACACCATATATTTT.

V and J are TRBV11-2 and TRBJ2-5, with 7 positions matching TRBD1. This CDR3 has 18 residues. Germline CDR1 reads SGHAT; CDR2 reads FQNNGV. V lost 1 base to trimming and J lost 0 bases; unmatched junction nucleotides: 11. The CDR3 DNA reads as TGTGCCAGCAGCTTAGTGAGGACAGGCATACTCAACCAAGAGACCCAGTACTTC. Translation: CASSLVRTGILNQETQYF.

This clone was seen a handful of times. The V call is TRBV12-2, the J call TRBJ2-7; TRBD2, the D gene given by the table, was not confirmed from the DNA. TRBV12-2 is a documented pseudogene. The CDR3 consists of 14 residues. The DNA for the CDR3 is TGTGCAAGTCGCTTAACGAGTGTCGTCGACGAGCAGTACTTC. It is translated as CASRLTSVVDEQYF.

CDR3 loop: CASSLGSGTFSYEQYF. The CDR3 DNA reads TGTGCCAGCAGCTTAGGATCAGGGACATTTTCCTACGAGCAGTACTTC. V usage is TRBV7-2 and J usage is TRBJ2-7, with D tentatively TRBD1 (6 bases). Trimming removed 1 base from V and 1 base from J, with 14 bases in between. Looked up from germline, CDR1 is SGHTA and CDR2 is FQGNSA. This CDR3 has 16 amino acids.

The V and J genes are TRBV18 and TRBJ1-4; tentatively, D is TRBD1 (5 bases). This CDR3 contains 16 residues. The ends were cut back, 3 bases at V and 5 bases at J, with 16 bases in the middle. Germline CDR1 and CDR2: KGHSH and LQKENI. The DNA of the CDR3 is TGTGCCAGCTCACCCCGGCGAGGGACGGCAAATGAAAAACTGTTTTTT. Protein sequence: CASSPRRGTANEKLFF.

The gene calls are TRBV4-1 and TRBJ2-1, with 9 bases identical to TRBD2. Germline CDR1 is MGHRA and CDR2 is YSYEKL. V trimming: 2 bases; J trimming: 3 bases; junction bases outside the gene matches: 8. This CDR3 contains 17 residues. In nucleotides, the CDR3 is TGCGCCAGCAGCCAACCCCTTAGCGGGGGTCTCTACAATGAGCAGTTCTTC. It is translated as CASSQPLSGGLYNEQFF.

The chain carries TRBV28 and TRBJ1-3; D possibly corresponds to TRBD1 (6 bases). The V gene lost 6 bases and the J gene lost 0 bases, with 18 bases spanning the gap. The CDR3 is 17 amino acids. From germline, CDR1 is MDHEN and CDR2 SYDVKM. The CDR3 reads CASSLGGRRSSGNTIYF. For the CDR3, the DNA is TGTGCCAGCAGCCTAGGGGGGAGGAGGAGCTCTGGAAACACCATATATTTT.

This clone turned up a few times. The chain links TRBV4-1 to TRBJ1-1; D unclear. The length of the CDR3 is 15 residues. From germline, CDR1 is MGHRA and CDR2 YSYEKL. V lost 0 bases, J lost 0 bases, and 8 bases lay in between. Written as DNA, the CDR3 is TGCGCCAGCAGCCAAGATCCGAGCGTGAACACTGAAGCTTTCTTT. Translation: CASSQDPSVNTEAFF.